This entry lists 15 T cell receptor beta chains sequenced from one sample in a study of immune cell composition in non-small cell lung cancer. TCRdb's table, derived via immunoSEQ multiplex PCR, lists solely in-frame clones and lacks some. The sample shows several thousand clones, approximately 68% of them seen only once. Input material: lung tumor tissue. The source of these receptors is a human donor with non-small cell lung cancer.

Comments on this clone: The junction shows a germline mismatch at one end, possibly a read error. J is TRBJ1-1 and V is TRBV18; no reliable D call. This CDR3 spans 13 amino acids. Germline CDR1 is KGHSH and CDR2 is LQKENI. Here the CDR3 DNA reads TGTGCCAGCTCACCACAGTCAGGTCCTGAGGCTTTCTTT. This encodes CASSPQSGPEAFF.

This chain links TRBV2 with TRBJ1-4; D is uncertain. Looked up from germline, CDR1 is SNHLY and CDR2 is FYNNEI. V was pared by 1 base and J by 3 bases, with 6 bases between. This CDR3 spans 14 amino acids. DNA of the CDR3: TGTGCCAGCAGTGAAGGAAGAGCTAATGAAAAACTGTTTTTT. Its translation is CASSEGRANEKLFF.

The chain joins TRBV5-1 to TRBJ2-1; 9 nucleotides agree with TRBD2. CDR1 and CDR2 (germline): SGHRS, YFSETQ. The ends lost 3 bases at V and 0 bases at J; junction bases unmatched: 4. This CDR3 is 16 amino acids long. The CDR3 sequence is CASSSYSGSSYNEQFF. The CDR3, as DNA: TGCGCCAGCAGCTCTTATAGCGGGAGCTCCTACAATGAGCAGTTCTTC.

This rearrangement joins TRBV7-8 to TRBJ2-7; D is uncertain. Trimming removed 1 base at V and 0 bases at J, with 10 bases between. Germline V gives CDR1 SGHVS, CDR2 FQNEAQ. This CDR3 spans 15 amino acids. The CDR3 DNA reads as TGTGCCAGCAGCTTAGACAGAATTATCTCCTACGAGCAGTACTTC. It codes for CASSLDRIISYEQYF.

The V and J genes are TRBV5-1 and TRBJ2-3; 7 bases map to TRBD1. Germline-derived CDR1 and CDR2 are SGHRS and YFSETQ. V shed 2 bases and J 3 bases; nucleotides not matched to a gene: 6. This CDR3 has 15 amino acids. The CDR3 sequence is CASSFLDRVTDTQYF. In nucleotides, the CDR3 is TGCGCCAGCAGCTTCTTAGACAGGGTAACAGATACGCAGTATTTT. Supplemented by reference TRBV5-1 and TRBJ2-3, the full variable domain reads KAGVTQTPRYLIKTRGQQVTLSCSPISGHRSVSWYQQTPGQGLQFLFEYFSETQRNKGNFPGRFSGRQFSNSRSEMNVSTLELGDSALYLCASSFLDRVTDTQYFGPGTRLTVL.

By share of the sample, this clone is large. The J gene is TRBJ2-3, the V gene TRBV19; 10 bases map to TRBD2. CDR3 length: 17 amino acids. Germline V CDR1 and CDR2: LNHDA, SQIVND (reference sequence). The V and J ends lost 2 bases and 5 bases, in that order; junction bases with no gene match: 10. The CDR3 nucleotides read TGTGCCAGTAGTATACAAGGAGCGGGAGGGCTAATAGATACGCAGTATTTT. Residues: CASSIQGAGGLIDTQYF.

The rearrangement links TRBV30 to TRBJ2-1, with D perhaps matching TRBD1 (6 bases). Germline assignment: CDR1 GTSNPN and CDR2 SVGIG (reference sequence). The germline V and J ends were trimmed by 3 bases and 6 bases, with 9 bases remaining between them. This CDR3 is 12 amino acids long. CDR3 coding DNA: TGTGCCTGGAGCAGACAGGTCAATGAGCAGTTCTTC. It yields the protein CAWSRQVNEQFF. The full variable domain, with the rest looked up from reference TRBV30 and TRBJ2-1, is SQTIHQWPATLVQPVGSPLSLECTVEGTSNPNLYWYRQAAGRGLQLLFYSVGIGQISSEVPQNLSASRPQDRQFILSSKKLLLSDSGFYLCAWSRQVNEQFFGPGTRLTVL.

This chain connects TRBV7-9 to TRBJ1-1; 8 bases fit TRBD1. This CDR3 contains 14 residues. Trimming removed 5 bases from V and 2 bases from J; junction bases left unmatched: 4. Germline V lookup: CDR1 SEHNR, CDR2 FQNEAQ (reference sequence). This CDR3 reads CASSRDRSNTEAFF. The CDR3 DNA sequence: TGTGCCAGCAGCCGGGACAGGTCTAACACTGAAGCTTTCTTT.

The chain couples TRBV19 to TRBJ2-3; D may be TRBD1 (5 bases). Germline CDR1 is LNHDA and CDR2 is SQIVND (reference sequence). The CDR3 length is 14 residues. Trimming removed 3 bases from V and 0 bases from J, with 7 bases in between. CDR3 in amino acids: CASSIAGSTDTQYF. As DNA, the CDR3 is TGTGCCAGTAGTATCGCAGGGAGCACAGATACGCAGTATTTT.

The gene calls are TRBV6-5 and TRBJ2-1; no firm D call. V lost 8 bases and J lost 5, with 7 bases in between. Germline values: CDR1 MNHEY, CDR2 SVGAGI. CDR3 length: 11 amino acids. DNA for the CDR3: TGTGCCAGCGGGCTCAACAATGAGCAGTTCTTC. It is translated as CASGLNNEQFF.

The chain uses TRBV4-2 and TRBJ1-6; weak D call: TRBD1 (5 bases). CDR1 is LGHNA and CDR2 is YNFKEQ in the germline V gene. V shed 0 bases and J shed 11 bases, with 8 bases lying between them. This CDR3 has 13 amino acids. CDR3 nucleotides: TGTGCCAGCAGCCAAGAGGCAGGGACACCCCTCCACTTT. Amino acid sequence: CASSQEAGTPLHF.

The chain joins TRBV15 to TRBJ2-3; a possible D gene is TRBD1 (7 bases). V was trimmed by 11 bases and J by 1 base, leaving 13 bases between them. Germline lookup yields CDR1 LNHNV and CDR2 YYDKDF (reference sequence). The CDR3 sequence is 13 residues long. The CDR3 sequence is CASRDSGTDTQYF. The CDR3 bases are TGTGCCTCGCGGGACAGCGGCACAGATACGCAGTATTTT. Drawing the rest from reference TRBV15 and TRBJ2-3, the complete variable domain is DAMVIQNPRYQVTQFGKPVTLSCSQTLNHNVMYWYQQKSSQAPKLLFHYYDKDFNNEADTPDNFQSRRPNTSFCFLDIRSPGLGDTAMYLCASRDSGTDTQYFGPGTRLTVL.

The chain is built from TRBV6-5 and TRBJ2-7; 8 positions agree with TRBD1. The germline V gene has CDR1 MNHEY and CDR2 SVGAGI. The CDR3 totals 14 residues. Trimming removed 6 bases from V and 3 bases from J; junction bases left unmatched: 7. The CDR3 reads CASRRQGMDYEQYF. DNA of the CDR3: TGTGCCAGCAGAAGACAGGGGATGGACTACGAGCAGTACTTC.

The gene calls are TRBV11-2 and TRBJ2-1, with TRBD1 identical over 9 bases. CDR3 length equals 16 residues. CDR1 is SGHAT, CDR2 FQNNGV, per germline. V lost 2 bases and J lost 9; bases outside the gene matches: 11. The CDR3 spells CASSLIRGQGSGEQFF. The CDR3 DNA sequence: TGTGCCAGCAGCTTAATTCGCGGACAGGGGTCCGGTGAGCAGTTCTTC.

A single count supports this clone. The rearrangement joins TRBV11-2 to TRBJ1-1, with 7 nucleotides matching TRBD1. The CDR3 runs to 13 residues. Looked up from germline, CDR1 is SGHAT and CDR2 is FQNNGV. Trimming cost V 1 base and J 5 bases; bases outside gene matches: 1. CDR3 in amino acids: CASSLAGGTEAFF. In DNA, the CDR3 is TGTGCCAGCAGCTTAGCAGGGGGAACTGAAGCTTTCTTT.